This T cell receptor beta chain was obtained from a study of cytomegalovirus exposure and HLA in healthy donors. Germline assignment: CDR1 MNHEY and CDR2 SVGAGI. V lost 6 bases and J 4 bases, leaving 12 bases between the germline ends. The CDR3 has 13 amino acids. The table lists this clone with a count of one. Its matching antigen is unknown. Study-level findings and limits: After further analysis at a later stage, 16,951 TCR beta sequences were associated with HLA alleles at 0.05 false discovery rate. For most TCR beta V segments, an earlier analysis put the productive rate at about 90% or about 30% of the time.

The PCR made use of 60 Vbeta and 13 Jbeta primers. Profiled with immunoSEQ multiplex PCR; TCRdb holds only in-frame clones, not every one. Among roughly 190,000 clones, approximately 81% were seen once, and the ten largest hold 3.5% to 4%. This chain connects TRBV6-5 to TRBJ1-2, with D maybe TRBD1 (5 bases). The sequencing input was PBMCs. This clonotype was obtained from a man aged 45-65 years in good health and CMV-seronegative. This CDR3 reads CASRRGGGYGYTF. CDR3 coding DNA: TGTGCCAGCAGGAGGGGAGGAGGCTATGGCTACACCTTC.